The 27 T cell receptor beta chains below all came from one sample that was sequenced in a study of CD8+ T cells in alopecia areata. Indicated treatment: oral pan-JAK inhibitor, 5-10 mg twice daily. Sequencing used cDNA as its template, made by extracting RNA and reverse transcribing it. The data were produced by immunoSEQ multiplex PCR, yet TCRdb's version contains in-frame clones alone and is incomplete. The sample comprises 170,000 or so clones, 55% to 75% of which are singletons, and approximately 0.9% rests with the top ten. The input for sequencing was CD4+ T cells sorted from blood, taken at week 4, from a patient treated with tofacitinib. The receptors were sampled from a human donor with alopecia areata.

CDR3 loop: CASSEDYRGPPQHF. The DNA for the CDR3 is TGTGCCAGCAGTGAGGATTACCGGGGCCCCCCCCAGCATTTT. The rearrangement links TRBV6-1 to TRBJ1-5, with D tentatively TRBD1 (5 bases). V lost 3 bases and J 10 bases, leaving 16 bases between the germline ends. The CDR3 has 14 amino acids. Germline V CDR1 and CDR2: MNHNS, SASEGT.

The chain uses TRBV7-2 and TRBJ2-4, with D tentatively TRBD1 (5 bases). Looked up from germline, CDR1 is SGHTA and CDR2 is FQGNSA. V was pared by 1 base and J by 8 bases, with 12 bases between. The CDR3 is 14 residues long. The CDR3, as DNA: TGTGCCAGCAGCTTAGGATCAGGGTTAGACATTCAGTACTTC. Its protein is CASSLGSGLDIQYF.

The chain joins TRBV29-1 to TRBJ2-1; 8 bases align to TRBD2. The CDR3 totals 14 residues. The trim removed 4 bases at V and 6 bases at J, leaving 8 bases unmatched. Germline CDR1 reads SQVTM; CDR2 reads ANQGSEA. The DNA of the CDR3 is TGCAGCGTTGTCGGCGGGGGGAAAGTCAATGAGCAGTTCTTC. Its protein product is CSVVGGGKVNEQFF.

V usage is TRBV4-2 and J usage is TRBJ2-7, with D unclear. V dropped 4 bases and J dropped 2 bases, with 9 bases sitting between them. The CDR3 consists of 13 residues. From germline, CDR1 is LGHNA and CDR2 YNFKEQ. The CDR3, as DNA: TGTGCCAGCAGCCCATTGGTAACCTACGAGCAGTACTTC. Protein sequence: CASSPLVTYEQYF.

The chain carries TRBV30 and TRBJ1-2, with 7 nucleotides matching TRBD1. Germline V lookup: CDR1 GTSNPN, CDR2 SVGIG (reference sequence). The CDR3 consists of 15 residues. The V and J ends lost 2 bases and 0 bases, in that order; junction bases with no gene match: 6. The CDR3 protein is CAWSITGAANYGYTF. The CDR3 nucleotides are TGTGCCTGGAGTATCACAGGGGCAGCTAACTATGGCTACACCTTC.

The genes are TRBV30 and TRBJ1-2, with 8 positions matching TRBD1. The V gene's germline CDR1 is GTSNPN and CDR2 SVGIG (reference sequence). The CDR3 runs to 12 residues. Trimming removed 2 bases from V and 14 bases from J; junction bases left unmatched: 10. CDR3 region: CAWSLGQGDNTF. CDR3 DNA: TGTGCCTGGAGTCTCGGACAGGGCGATAATACCTTC.

The sample holds a few counts of this clone. This rearrangement joins TRBV7-6 to TRBJ2-6; D gene unclear. The CDR3 is made up of 14 amino acids. CDR1 is SGHVS, CDR2 FNYEAQ, per germline. V was shortened by 2 bases and J by 0 bases, with 2 bases between the two germline ends. This CDR3 reads CASSLHSGANVLTF. The CDR3 coding sequence is TGTGCCAGCAGCTTACACTCTGGGGCCAACGTCCTGACTTTC. Based on the CDR3 plus reference TRBV7-6 and TRBJ2-6, the full variable domain is GAGVSQSPRYKVTKRGQDVALRCDPISGHVSLYWYRQALGQGPEFLTYFNYEAQQDKSGLPNDRFSAERPEGSISTLTIQRTEQRDSAMYRCASSLHSGANVLTFGAGSRLTVL.

The CDR3 is CASSLMGLRTDTQYF. CDR3 in DNA: TGCGCCAGCAGCTTGATGGGGCTCCGGACGGATACGCAGTATTTT. The genes are TRBV5-1 and TRBJ2-3; a weak D match, TRBD1 (5 bases). Germline assignment: CDR1 SGHRS and CDR2 YFSETQ. The CDR3 totals 15 residues. With 1 base removed from V and 6 bases from J, the gap between germline ends came to 15 bases.

The rearrangement joins TRBV7-9 to TRBJ2-1; D possibly uses TRBD1 or TRBD2 (6 bases each). This CDR3 has 14 residues. The V gene lost 0 bases and the J gene lost 8 bases, with 11 bases spanning the gap. Looked up from germline, CDR1 is SEHNR and CDR2 is FQNEAQ (reference sequence). This CDR3 is CASSLAGGDHEQFF. The CDR3 nucleotides read TGTGCCAGCAGCTTAGCGGGGGGCGACCATGAGCAGTTCTTC.

The chain uses TRBV30 and TRBJ1-5; D not certain. CDR3 length equals 14 residues. The germline V and J ends were trimmed by 1 base and 0 bases, with 7 bases remaining between them. Germline assignment: CDR1 GTSNPN and CDR2 SVGIG (reference sequence). CDR3 region: CAWSDGFSNQPQHF. In DNA, the CDR3 is TGTGCCTGGAGTGACGGGTTTAGCAATCAGCCCCAGCATTTT.

Regarding this clone: Other nucleotide sequences in the sample specify the same CDR3. V gene TRBV29-1 combines with J gene TRBJ2-1; D is unresolved. Trimming took 1 base from V and 4 from J, leaving 5 bases between them. Looked up from germline, CDR1 is SQVTM and CDR2 is ANQGSEA. The CDR3 length is 12 residues. The CDR3 reads CSVEGAYNEQFF. In DNA, the CDR3 is TGCAGCGTTGAAGGCGCATACAATGAGCAGTTCTTC.

The J gene is TRBJ2-2, the V gene TRBV29-1, with D hard to call. The CDR3 has 12 amino acids. V lost 5 bases and J lost 6, with 10 bases in between. Per the germline V gene, CDR1 is SQVTM and CDR2 is ANQGSEA. The CDR3 loop reads CSVSGAAGELFF. The CDR3, as DNA: TGCAGCGTTTCAGGCGCCGCCGGGGAGCTGTTTTTT.

This chain joins TRBV4-1 and TRBJ2-5, with D uncertain. Per the germline V gene, CDR1 is MGHRA and CDR2 is YSYEKL. This CDR3 region has 12 residues. The V gene lost 4 bases and the J gene lost 7 bases, with 10 bases spanning the gap. The CDR3 nucleotides are TGCGCCAGCAGCCCCCACCCGGGGACCCAGTACTTC. It encodes CASSPHPGTQYF.

The chain joins TRBV20-1 to TRBJ2-3, with D uncertain. The CDR3 consists of 11 residues. Trimming took 5 bases from V and 1 from J, leaving 4 bases between them. Germline V lookup: CDR1 DFQATT, CDR2 SNEGSKA (reference sequence). The CDR3 loop reads CSAPRTDTQYF. For the CDR3, the DNA is TGCAGTGCTCCCCGCACAGATACGCAGTATTTT.

This clone was found a few times. The rearrangement joins TRBV28 to TRBJ1-5; 9 nucleotides match TRBD1. V trimming: 6 bases; J trimming: 5 bases; junction bases outside the gene matches: 11. The CDR3 covers 16 residues. The germline V gene encodes CDR1 MDHEN and CDR2 SYDVKM. The CDR3 sequence: CASRDRGIRSDQPQHF. CDR3 nucleotides: TGTGCCAGCAGGGACAGGGGTATTCGGAGCGATCAGCCCCAGCATTTT.

The chain uses TRBV30 and TRBJ2-7; TRBD2 might be the D (5 bases). Trimming removed 0 bases at V and 0 bases at J, with 18 bases between. This CDR3 comprises 17 residues. Germline V gene sequence: CDR1 GTSNPN, CDR2 SVGIG (reference sequence). The CDR3 nucleotides read TGTGCCTGGAGTGTATCGAGCGGCAGACAAAACTCCTACGAGCAGTACTTC. This gives the protein CAWSVSSGRQNSYEQYF.

The chain couples TRBV29-1 to TRBJ2-3; 12 nucleotides agree with TRBD2. Germline CDR1 reads SQVTM; CDR2 reads ANQGSEA. The CDR3 extends over 14 amino acids. V gave up 4 bases and J gave up 2 bases; unmatched junction bases: 1. As DNA, the CDR3 is TGCAGCGTTGCTAGCGGGGGGGTCACAGATACGCAGTATTTT. Translated, it gives CSVASGGVTDTQYF.

The chain uses TRBV5-6 and TRBJ1-4, with D possibly being TRBD1 (5 bases). V gave up 4 bases and J gave up 8 bases, with 15 bases separating them. The V gene's germline CDR1 is SGHDT and CDR2 YYEEEE. CDR3 length: 14 residues. This CDR3 reads CASSPRGVAEKLFF. The CDR3 DNA reads as TGTGCCAGCAGCCCAAGGGGAGTAGCGGAAAAACTGTTTTTT.

The rearrangement links TRBV5-1 to TRBJ2-3; the D gene could be TRBD1 or TRBD2 (5 bases each). The V gene lost 7 bases and the J gene lost 0 bases, with 24 bases spanning the gap. There are 18 residues in the CDR3. CDR1 and CDR2 from the germline V gene are SGHRS and YFSETQ. The CDR3 coding sequence is TGCGCCAGCCCTCACTACGTGGCCGGGGCTGGCAGCACAGATACGCAGTATTTT. It codes for CASPHYVAGAGSTDTQYF.

The chain couples TRBV5-5 to TRBJ2-3; D is uncertain. Germline V gives CDR1 SGHKS, CDR2 YYEKEE (reference sequence). The CDR3 has 12 amino acids. Trimming took 0 bases from V and 8 from J, leaving 7 bases between them. CDR3 region: CASSLEIGTQYF. In DNA, the CDR3 is TGTGCCAGCAGCTTGGAGATAGGTACGCAGTATTTT.

This clone was seen a few times. The rearrangement links TRBV7-2 to TRBJ2-5, with D possibly matching TRBD2 (5 bases). Trimming took off 5 bases at V and 4 bases at J, with 14 bases between the two ends. CDR1 is SGHTA and CDR2 is FQGNSA in the germline V gene. This CDR3 is 14 amino acids long. CDR3 in DNA: TGTGCCAGCAGCGCCGGTACTCGGGGAGAGACCCAGTACTTC. Translating gives CASSAGTRGETQYF.

This clone was counted only a few times. This sequence joins TRBV19 and TRBJ1-5; D is perhaps TRBD1 (6 bases). Trimming left V 8 bases short and J 0 bases short, with 8 bases between. The CDR3 length is 13 residues. Germline CDR1 is LNHDA and CDR2 is SQIVND (reference sequence). CDR3 DNA sequence: TGTGCCAGTGGGGGCGGTAGCAATCAGCCCCAGCATTTT. Translation gives CASGGGSNQPQHF.

This sequence joins TRBV15 and TRBJ2-7, with TRBD1 identical over 11 bases. This CDR3 spans 14 amino acids. Trimming took 1 base from V and 5 from J; bases not matched to a gene: 1. Germline V gives CDR1 LNHNV, CDR2 YYDKDF (reference sequence). CDR3 nucleotides: TGTGCCACCAGCAGAGGGACAGGGGGCAACGAGCAGTACTTC. This gives the protein CATSRGTGGNEQYF.

This chain joins TRBV30 and TRBJ1-5, with D unclear. The germline V gene encodes CDR1 GTSNPN and CDR2 SVGIG (reference sequence). Trimming removed 1 base at V and 2 bases at J, with 12 bases between. The CDR3 covers 15 residues. DNA of the CDR3: TGTGCCTGGAGTGCGGGAGCTAACGGCAATCAGCCCCAGCATTTT. Its translation: CAWSAGANGNQPQHF.

This clone was picked up a small number of times. V gene TRBV29-1 combines with J gene TRBJ1-4; D is ambiguous. Germline CDR1 reads SQVTM; CDR2 reads ANQGSEA. This CDR3 comprises 13 residues. V was trimmed by 2 bases and J by 6 bases, leaving 10 bases between them. CDR3 sequence reads: CSVETDGDEKLFF. CDR3 sequence (DNA): TGCAGCGTTGAAACCGACGGTGATGAAAAACTGTTTTTT.

This chain uses TRBV4-1 with TRBJ2-7; D perhaps matches TRBD2 (6 bases). The CDR3 covers 16 residues. Trimming left V 3 bases short and J 7 bases short, with 22 bases between. In germline, CDR1 is MGHRA, CDR2 YSYEKL. CDR3 in amino acids: CASSHVGTAGLLEQYF. CDR3 nucleotide sequence: TGCGCCAGCAGCCACGTAGGGACTGCGGGCCTACTAGAGCAGTACTTC.

This rearrangement joins TRBV30 to TRBJ1-1; D may be TRBD1 (5 bases). The CDR3 covers 13 residues. V was cut by 3 bases and J by 4 bases, with 12 bases left in between. The germline gives CDR1 GTSNPN, CDR2 SVGIG (reference sequence). This chain's CDR3 is CAWRVREGTEAFF. CDR3 sequence (DNA): TGTGCCTGGAGAGTCAGGGAGGGCACTGAAGCTTTCTTT. The complete variable domain, with remaining parts taken from reference TRBV30 and TRBJ1-1, reads SQTIHQWPATLVQPVGSPLSLECTVEGTSNPNLYWYRQAAGRGLQLLFYSVGIGQISSEVPQNLSASRPQDRQFILSSKKLLLSDSGFYLCAWRVREGTEAFFGQGTRLTVV.